The clone carrying this T cell receptor beta chain occurred a few times. Its antigen is not known. The sample originates from a study of post-analysis software for immune sequencing data. Study information: Disease courses included relapsing-remitting, secondary progressive and progressive-relapsing multiple sclerosis.

General study findings and limits: By F measure, samples from a shared preparation batch strongly co-clustered. In patients, TRBV5-6, TRBV5-1 and TRBV20-1 belonged to five TRBV segments found more frequently than in controls. Comparison with controls showed significantly lower normalized Chao1 diversity in multiple sclerosis patients.

Sequencing libraries made from TCR beta cDNA carried unique molecular identifiers. Roughly 500,000 cDNA molecules were recovered from an input of 1 to 10 million T cells. From the PCR reads, TCRdb called clonotypes with MiXCR, one entry per CDR3 protein. This sample carries approximately 730,000 distinct CDR3 sequences, roughly 30% of them seen once, and the ten largest clones take around 0.6%. This CDR3 region has 18 residues. The germline V gene encodes CDR1 ENHRY and CDR2 SYGVKD. V lost 0 bases, J lost 4 bases, and 16 bases lay in between. The chain couples TRBV10-3 to TRBJ2-6; the D is unclear. Material for sequencing was blood. The source is a girl aged 10-17 years with multiple sclerosis. The CDR3 nucleotides are TGTGCCATCAGTGAGTCCCGGCCCCGCCCCCCGGGGGCCAACGTCCTGACTTTC. Translating it yields CAISESRPRPPGANVLTF.